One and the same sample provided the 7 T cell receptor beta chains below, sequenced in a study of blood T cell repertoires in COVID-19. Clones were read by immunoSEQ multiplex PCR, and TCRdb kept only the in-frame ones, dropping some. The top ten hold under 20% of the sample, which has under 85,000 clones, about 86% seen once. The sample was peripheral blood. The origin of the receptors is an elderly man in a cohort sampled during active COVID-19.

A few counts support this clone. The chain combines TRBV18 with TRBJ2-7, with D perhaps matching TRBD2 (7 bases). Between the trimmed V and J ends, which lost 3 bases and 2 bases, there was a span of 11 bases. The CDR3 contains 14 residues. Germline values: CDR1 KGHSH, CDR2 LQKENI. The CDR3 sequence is CASSPGGPTYEQYV. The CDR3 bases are TGTGCCAGCTCACCGGGGGGGCCTACCTACGAGCAGTACGTC.

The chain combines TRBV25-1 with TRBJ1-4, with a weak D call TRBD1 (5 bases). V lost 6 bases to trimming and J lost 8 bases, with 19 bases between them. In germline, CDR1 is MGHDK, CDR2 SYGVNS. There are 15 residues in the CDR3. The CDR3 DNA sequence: TGTGCCAGCAGCCTTACGGTGGGGGGACCCGAAAAACTGTTTTTT. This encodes CASSLTVGGPEKLFF.

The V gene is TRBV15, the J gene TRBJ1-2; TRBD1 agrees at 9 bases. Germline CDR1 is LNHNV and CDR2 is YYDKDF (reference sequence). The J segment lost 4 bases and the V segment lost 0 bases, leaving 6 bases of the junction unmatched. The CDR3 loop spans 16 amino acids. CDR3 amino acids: CATSRDGTGPAYGYTF. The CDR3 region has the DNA TGTGCCACCAGCAGAGACGGGACAGGGCCGGCCTATGGCTACACCTTC.

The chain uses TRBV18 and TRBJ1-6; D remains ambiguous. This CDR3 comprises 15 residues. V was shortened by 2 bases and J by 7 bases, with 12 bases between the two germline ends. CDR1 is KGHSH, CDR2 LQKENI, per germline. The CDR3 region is CASSPDTPPNSPLHF. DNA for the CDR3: TGTGCCAGCTCACCAGACACCCCCCCCAATTCACCCCTCCACTTT.

CDR3 in DNA: TGTGCCAGCTCACCACGGACAGGGGGAAGTGAAAAACTGTTTTTT. As protein: CASSPRTGGSEKLFF. V is TRBV18 and J is TRBJ1-4; 10 bases map to TRBD1. Trimming at V came to 1 base and at J to 7 bases, leaving 3 bases not matched to a gene. Germline lookup yields CDR1 KGHSH and CDR2 LQKENI. CDR3 length: 15 residues. Supplemented by reference TRBV18 and TRBJ1-4, the full variable domain reads NAGVMQNPRHLVRRRGQEARLRCSPMKGHSHVYWYRQLPEEGLKFMVYLQKENIIDESGMPKERFSAEFPKEGPSILRIQQVVRGDSAAYFCASSPRTGGSEKLFFGSGTQLSVL.

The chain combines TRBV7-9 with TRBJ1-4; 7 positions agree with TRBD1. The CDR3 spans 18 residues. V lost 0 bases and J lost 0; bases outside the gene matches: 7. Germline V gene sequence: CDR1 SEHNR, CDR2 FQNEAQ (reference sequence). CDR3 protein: CASSLARTGEATNEKLFF. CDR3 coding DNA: TGTGCCAGCAGCTTAGCTCGGACAGGAGAAGCAACTAATGAAAAACTGTTTTTT.

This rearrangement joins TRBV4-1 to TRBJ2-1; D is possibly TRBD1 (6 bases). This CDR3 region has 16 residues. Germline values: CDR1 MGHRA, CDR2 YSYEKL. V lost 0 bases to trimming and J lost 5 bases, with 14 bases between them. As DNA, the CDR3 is TGCGCCAGCAGCCAAGAAGGCCAGGGGTTAAACAATGAGCAGTTCTTC. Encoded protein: CASSQEGQGLNNEQFF.